This T cell receptor beta chain was sequenced in a study of molecular identifiers for immune sequencing clone quantification. This clonotype was recorded many times. Bulk TCR libraries used previously described methods and listed TCR primers. Each CDR3 protein gets one entry after TCRdb re-called the PCR reads with MiXCR. The sample has 460,000 or so distinct CDR3 sequences, about a fifth seen once; the top ten hold around 0.84%. The length of the CDR3 is 15 residues. V was clipped by 6 bases and J by 0 bases, with 14 bases between them. The sequenced sample consisted of naive CD8+ T cells from blood, with Jurkat cell RNA spiked in. As to subset: FACS-sorted CD8+CD4-CCR7+CD45RA+ naive T cells. The chain uses TRBV12-3 or TRBV12-4 and TRBJ1-1; perhaps TRBD1 as D (5 bases). The source is a human donor in good health. Some libraries in this study had Jurkat cell RNA spiked in. DNA for the CDR3: TGTGCCAGCAGGGGAGGCGGGGGGATGAACACTGAAGCTTTCTTT. Amino acids: CASRGGGGMNTEAFF.